Sequencing of this T cell receptor beta chain was carried out in a study of cytomegalovirus exposure and HLA in healthy donors (dated by TCRdb to about 2017). Background for the entire study: An earlier analysis of some 550 of the donors reported approximately 270 Gb of sequence data and approximately 110 million unique TCR beta sequences from roughly 180 million T cells. Across 398 genotyped donors of the cohort, an average of approximately 220,000 unique TCR beta nucleotide sequences per donor were sequenced, and approximately 17% of those sequences were non-productive. The number of donors typed differed by locus, with roughly 620-630 for A, B, C, DRB1 and DQB1, around 560 for DQA1, about 610 for DPA1, and some 440 for DPB1. The study was designed to test whether signatures of past pathogen exposure could be identified by cataloging public T cell receptors. An earlier analysis of 587 of the donors used high-throughput TCR beta sequencing to judge whether each TCR beta V gene segment behaved as functional or pseudogenic. All discovery cohort repertoires had been generated on a single sequencing platform. Around 300 gigabases of sequencing data and 80 million or so unique TCR sequences were included in an early release covering under 650 HLA-typed donors. Donor age, sex, ethnicity and CMV serostatus were compiled alongside the repertoire data. Both class I and class II loci were covered by HLA typing, at four-digit resolution. The later analysis used no new phenotypic data to find candidate immune exposures, relying instead on TCR beta sequences and their occurrence across donors. In addition to the first cohort of 666 subjects, a separate validation cohort of about 120 different subjects was used. In a later genetic analysis, genome-wide SNP genotypes for about 55% of the roughly 700 donors were used, and that subset was treated as a discovery cohort. A later analysis re-analyzed previously published TCR beta repertoires from approximately 700 donors and added high-resolution HLA genotyping to study TCR occurrence patterns. A handful of DR-DQ haplotypes were handled as single units for association and clustering because linkage in the cohort was strong. The study used immunosequencing to profile the T cell repertoires of approximately 630 subjects and linked those repertoires to cytomegalovirus serostatus. To predict cytomegalovirus infection status, the study brought together high-throughput TCR immunosequencing, statistical association of individual TCRs with disease status, and machine learning. Of the roughly 400 genotyped donors, about 80% fell in the genetic ancestry cluster associated with self-reported Caucasian donors. Broader findings and caveats from the paper: It was suggested by the authors that the approach could potentially be generalized to other disease states and immunological phenotypes. A further reported finding was that TCR beta sequences accurately predicted the HLA-A and HLA-B alleles for most subjects in the first cohort. In an earlier analysis of fewer than 750 of the donors, most TCR beta V segments were observed in productive rearrangements about 90% or about 30% of the time, broadly matching IMGT annotations. Because some donors lacked HLA typing at each locus, the association tests relied only on the typed subset. A later genetic analysis reported fewer N-insertions in productive TCRs among donors in an Asian-associated ancestry cluster than the roughly 620-donor mean. In a later analysis, HLA-associated TCR beta chains showed more clonal expansion and lower generation probabilities than non-associated chains that were equally common. A few of the identified cytomegalovirus-associated TCR beta chains were confirmed in vitro to be specific for cytomegalovirus antigens. Linkage disequilibrium might explain the correlated functional status among segregating V segments, but an unknown experimental factor could not be excluded. A later analysis found that TCR association rates varied across HLA loci, with DRB1 alleles showing the most associated TCRs and HLA-C alleles the fewest. Most TCR sequences were observed very rarely across donors, whereas some public TCRs were present in many individuals. This cohort had only TCR beta chains sequenced, and the lack of alpha or paired-chain data limited which features could be detected. A later analysis found that most CMV-associated TCR beta chains appeared HLA-restricted, with HLA associations seemingly driven largely by CMV exposure. The study gave a list of some 150 TCR beta chains associated with cytomegalovirus. In a later genetic analysis, a missense DCLRE1C variant was associated with V-gene and J-gene trimming of TCR beta chains, and the association was replicated in an independent cohort. Roughly uniform sequencing depth across donors was assumed in presence/absence analyses, although this assumption may not hold. In both the original and validation cohorts, the classifier was reported to diagnose cytomegalovirus status with high specificity and sensitivity. Some IMGT-functional V segments, including TRBV6-2 and TRBV6-3, could not be distinguished by the 87-base-pair reads and were therefore excluded. For the cohort, immune exposure information was limited to CMV serostatus. Specific HLA alleles were associated with about 17,000 TCR beta sequences at a false discovery rate of 0.05 in a later analysis. The sequencing pipeline was judged likely to have produced a cluster of highly shared sequence variants as a technical artifact. When HLA alleles, especially DR and DQ, strongly co-occurred, TCR associations were difficult to assign to individual alleles. In a later analysis, several top co-occurrence clusters were reported to appear linked to parvovirus B19, influenza, CMV and Epstein-Barr virus. Because counts were too low, around 18 rarely observed V segments, including chromosome 9 orphons, were left out of the earlier analysis of 587 of the donors.

Regarding this clone: This receptor's antigen is unknown. Per-base quality was not reported, and no clone a single base away is much larger than it.

The method was the immunoSEQ multiplex PCR assay. A mixture of 60 forward primers for TCR Vbeta segments and 13 reverse primers for TCR Jbeta segments was used in the multiplex PCR. A multiplex PCR assay on genomic DNA amplified the CDR3 region of rearranged TCR beta genes. Amplified TCR beta libraries were sequenced as 87-base-pair reads on the Illumina HiSeq System. Per the source publication's procedure: Across the 700 or so repertoires, a later analysis counted 80 million or so unique TCR beta chains, roughly 11 million of which were shared by at least two donors. To remove PCR and sequencing errors, raw reads were error-corrected and collapsed into unique sequences using a nearest-neighbor algorithm that merged closely related sequences. To assign V, D and J gene segments, CDR3 sequences were aligned to IMGT reference sequences. Each retained sequence needed at least a six-nucleotide match to both a V gene segment and a J gene segment. A rearrangement was called productive if the CDR3 had no stop codons and remained in frame with V and J, and every other rearrangement was called non-productive. Following IMGT convention, CDR3 was defined as the stretch from the second conserved V-encoded cysteine to the conserved J-encoded phenylalanine. The earlier analysis of 500 to 600 of the donors excluded sequences that lacked an unambiguous match to a single V gene segment. In an earlier analysis of 587 of the donors, a V segment was called functional when productive rearrangements were above 56.7%, and segregating when the standard deviation between donors exceeded 5%. A statistical classification framework was built for diagnosing cytomegalovirus status from the catalog of TCR beta chain sequences. In a later analysis, TCR nucleotide sequences were compared against IMGT/GENE-DB human TR gene sequences so that V and J genes could be assigned. Using the TCRdist pipeline, a later analysis assigned CDR3 sequences along with most-parsimonious VDJ recombination scenarios. In a later analysis, each TCR beta chain was defined by its CDR3 amino acid sequence together with its V-gene family, and reads lacking a unique V-gene family were excluded. As a way to deal with suspected cross-contamination and a sequencing artifact, a later analysis dropped hundreds of nucleotide sequences that were highly shared and had low generation probability. In a later analysis, a clonal expansion index for each public chain was calculated from normalized within-repertoire ranks of inferred template counts. Generation probabilities in a later analysis came from a VDJ recombination model fitted to out-of-frame rearrangements, and those results were checked against IGoR. A later analysis scored TCR-TCR, TCR-HLA and TCR-CMV co-occurrence with hypergeometric tests, applying a repertoire-size bias correction to TCR pairs. False discovery rates were estimated in a later analysis by permuting HLA or CMV assignments 20 times. In a later analysis, co-occurring TCRs were grouped using DBSCAN, and TCRdist sequence similarity was added for clustering within HLA-allele-positive subsets. Repertoires with fewer than 30,000 or more than 120,000 public chains were left out of co-occurrence clustering, as were about five repertoires with anomalous nucleotide sharing. TCRdb obtained this table from immuneACCESS and retained in-frame rearrangements with V and J assigned. These tables miss some clones; where compared with another copy, unresolved V genes account for less than half of the shortfall, and the remainder is unexplained. The D gene and trimming were derived from the DNA, and the V and J assignments and clone size from that table. The sample yields some 100,000 clones; about 70% were counted once. The ten largest account for around 5% of the sample.

The cohort comprised some 700 healthy bone marrow donors. At the time of sampling, all cohort members were nominally healthy, though unrecorded immune exposures were likely present. The donor was CMV seropositive and belonged to the group of more than 250 seropositive cohort members. Every donor gave a peripheral blood sample, and the peripheral blood mononuclear cells from that sample were used for TCR beta sequencing. Genomic DNA extraction from the blood cell samples was performed with the Qiagen DNeasy Blood Extraction Kit. There are 16 amino acids in the CDR3, from cysteine to phenylalanine inclusive. The entry retains the CDR3 DNA only, 48 bases that are in frame from base 1. Between the V and J ends, shortened by 4 bases and 2 bases respectively, the junction contains 18 bases. CDR1 SGHAT and CDR2 FQNNGV were looked up in the germline V gene.

The sample was PBMCs. The chain joins TRBV11-2 to TRBJ2-7; 5 matching bases give a weak D call of TRBD1. The sequence came from a woman aged 18-29 years in good health and CMV-seropositive. The CDR3 loop reads CASSSGRTGTTYEQYF. The sequence in DNA is TGTGCCAGCAGCTCCGGTCGAACAGGTACTACCTACGAGCAGTACTTC.